This T cell receptor beta chain originates from a study of long-term antiretroviral therapy in people with HIV. Study results and limitations: Blood in the study was drawn between the mid-2000s and the late 2010s, possibly under older ART regimens, which may be less effective than current ones.

CDR3 length: 17 residues. CDR1 and CDR2 (germline): SGHAT, FQNNGV. V lost 5 bases to trimming and J lost 5 bases; unmatched junction nucleotides: 14. A note on this clone: Its antigen is currently unknown.

Sequencing used immunoSEQ v3.0 at survey level. Assay used: immunoSEQ multiplex PCR; TCRdb lists only in-frame clones, some missing. This sample has 15,000 to 20,000 clones, with around 81% found just once. There were no participants with HIV treated outside the United States. This receptor was taken from a woman aged 25 to 39 with HIV. Sample: unsorted PBMCs, taken 2.9 years after starting antiretroviral therapy. The chain joins TRBV11-2 to TRBJ2-5, with TRBD2 identical over 10 bases. This CDR3 reads CASSLKAGGPLGETQYF. The CDR3 DNA sequence: TGTGCCAGCAGCCTGAAAGCGGGGGGGCCTCTTGGGGAGACCCAGTACTTC. The full variable domain, in which reference TRBV11-2 and TRBJ2-5 provide the parts outside the CDR3, is EAGVAQSPRYKIIEKRQSVAFWCNPISGHATLYWYQQILGQGPKLLIQFQNNGVVDDSQLPKDRFSAERLKGVDSTLKIQPAKLEDSAVYLCASSLKAGGPLGETQYFGPGTRLLVL.